These 2 T cell receptor beta chains came from one sample sequenced in a study of blood T cell repertoires in COVID-19. Clones were sequenced by immunoSEQ multiplex PCR, and TCRdb holds only the in-frame ones, with some missing. Of more than 30,000 clones in the sample, around 87% were seen once. The sequencing input was peripheral blood. The receptors here all came from a man aged 45-65 years with active or convalescent COVID-19.

The rearrangement joins TRBV6-5 to TRBJ1-1; D perhaps matches TRBD1 (5 bases). CDR1 is MNHEY, CDR2 SVGAGI, per germline. V dropped 2 bases and J dropped 1 base, with 8 bases sitting between them. This CDR3 is built from 14 residues. The CDR3 sequence is CASSYLTGNTEAFF. As DNA, the CDR3 is TGTGCCAGCAGTTACCTAACAGGGAACACTGAAGCTTTCTTT.

The count of this clone is one. This chain links TRBV4-1 with TRBJ1-4; TRBD1 agrees at 10 bases. This CDR3 contains 15 residues. Trimming cost V 4 bases and J 5 bases; bases outside gene matches: 4. CDR1 is MGHRA, CDR2 YSYEKL, per germline. The CDR3 loop is CASSLAGQGNEKLFF. CDR3 DNA sequence: TGCGCCAGCAGCCTGGCGGGACAGGGGAATGAAAAACTGTTTTTT.